The text below deals with one T cell receptor beta chain. Its antigen is unidentified. TCRdb called the RT-PCR reads again in MiXCR, with one record for every CDR3 protein. The profile covers about 800,000 distinct CDR3 sequences, with 21% appearing a single time and roughly 10% taken by the ten largest. This entry comes from a study of response to subunit inactivated influenza vaccine. Study-wide findings and caveats: Only a handful of new T cells, the authors suggested, are recruited with each seasonal influenza vaccination.

Germline CDR1 and CDR2: MNHEY and SVGEGT. With 6 bases clipped from V and 4 bases from J, the junction kept 17 bases outside the gene matches. The CDR3 is 18 amino acids. This receptor was taken from a man aged 45 to 65 who received an inactivated influenza vaccine. V usage is TRBV6-2 or TRBV6-3 and J usage is TRBJ1-5; 8 bases fit TRBD1. This specimen was PBMCs from blood, taken roughly 5 days after vaccination. The CDR3 reads CASSPKTGANGENQPQHF. CDR3 DNA: TGTGCCAGCAGCCCGAAGACAGGGGCTAACGGGGAGAATCAGCCCCAGCATTTT.